Listed below are T cell receptor beta chains from one sample, sequenced in a study of T cell clonotyping in hematopoietic cell transplantation. Generated by immunoSEQ multiplex PCR, the TCRdb table keeps only in-frame clones and is missing some. Here the sample spans approximately 14,000 clones, just over 95% being singletons. Sequences were derived from peripheral blood mononuclear cells, sampled 30 days after allogeneic stem cell transplant. Receptors originate from a female patient aged 45-65 years who had an allogeneic stem cell transplant from an unrelated donor, so T cells may come from the graft donor. Some clones in this sample may be carry-over from other donors' samples. Each CDR3 is given with its conserved first and last residue. Fields, in order: CDR3 protein, CDR3 DNA, clone size, V gene, J gene, D gene. A D gene is named only where the DNA matches it firmly. Not all rows give a size; the values are once, few, many and, for expanded clones, a class.

CDR3: CASSSDSNGDIQYF
DNA: TGTGCCAGCAGCAGCGATTCGAACGGAGACATTCAGTACTTC
size: NA
V: TRBV21-1
J: TRBJ2-4
D: NA

CDR3: CASSYSTGGADTQYF
DNA: TGTGCCAGCAGTTACTCCACAGGAGGGGCAGATACGCAGTATTTT
size: once
V: TRBV6-5
J: TRBJ2-3
D: NA

CDR3: CASSARLAGTLTDTQYF
DNA: TGTGCCAGCAGTGCGAGACTAGCGGGGACTTTGACAGATACGCAGTATTTT
size: once
V: TRBV25-1
J: TRBJ2-3
D: TRBD2

CDR3: CAWSPSGPYGYTF
DNA: TGTGCCTGGAGTCCATCGGGGCCCTATGGCTACACCTTC
size: NA
V: TRBV30
J: TRBJ1-2
D: NA

CDR3: CASSLSATGNTIYF
DNA: TGTGCCAGCAGCTTATCGGCTACTGGAAACACCATATATTTT
size: NA
V: TRBV7-9
J: TRBJ1-3
D: NA

CDR3: CASSQSISTDTQYF
DNA: TGCGCCAGCAGCCAAAGTATTAGCACAGATACGCAGTATTTT
size: NA
V: TRBV4-1
J: TRBJ2-3
D: NA

CDR3: CASSPGGPLVDTQYF
DNA: TGTGCTAGCAGCCCGGGGGGCCCTTTAGTTGATACGCAGTATTTT
size: NA
V: TRBV7-7
J: TRBJ2-3
D: NA

CDR3: CASSVSTGGLAEKLFF
DNA: TGTGCCAGCAGCGTAAGCACAGGCGGCCTGGCTGAAAAACTGTTTTTT
size: NA
V: TRBV9
J: TRBJ1-4
D: NA

CDR3: CASSLTGITEAFF
DNA: TGTGCCAGCAGCCTGACAGGGATCACTGAAGCTTTCTTT
size: NA
V: TRBV7-8
J: TRBJ1-1
D: TRBD1

CDR3: CASSYSMERGETQYF
DNA: TGTGCCAGCAGTTACTCGATGGAAAGGGGAGAGACCCAGTACTTC
size: NA
V: TRBV6-6
J: TRBJ2-5
D: NA

CDR3: CASSVESSGGRYGYTF
DNA: TGTGCCAGCAGCGTAGAGAGTAGTGGGGGGAGGTATGGCTACACCTTC
size: NA
V: TRBV9
J: TRBJ1-2
D: NA

CDR3: CASSEFGLPYNEQFF
DNA: TGCGCCAGCAGTGAGTTTGGTCTTCCCTACAATGAGCAGTTCTTC
size: few
V: TRBV10-1
J: TRBJ2-1
D: NA

CDR3: CAISESHRGRRGYTF
DNA: TGTGCCATCAGTGAGTCTCACAGGGGGCGTCGAGGCTACACCTTC
size: NA
V: TRBV10-3
J: TRBJ1-2
D: TRBD1

CDR3: CAWRPLRDSSYNSPLHF
DNA: TGTGCCTGGAGACCGCTTCGGGACAGCTCCTATAATTCACCCCTCCACTTT
size: NA
V: TRBV30
J: TRBJ1-6
D: TRBD1

CDR3: CSVWDGDEKLFF
DNA: TGCAGCGTTTGGGACGGAGATGAAAAACTGTTTTTT
size: NA
V: TRBV29-1
J: TRBJ1-4
D: NA

CDR3: CASSISYNSPLHF
DNA: TGTGCCAGTAGTATCTCCTATAATTCACCCCTCCACTTT
size: NA
V: TRBV19
J: TRBJ1-6
D: NA

CDR3: CASSRDREETQYF
DNA: TGTGCTAGCAGCCGGGACAGGGAAGAGACCCAGTACTTC
size: NA
V: TRBV7-7
J: TRBJ2-5
D: TRBD1

CDR3: CASSGYVRGYTF
DNA: TGTGCCAGCAGTGGGTATGTCCGGGGCTACACCTTC
size: NA
V: TRBV6-1
J: TRBJ1-2
D: NA

CDR3: CAWSVRGMRGYTF
DNA: TGTGCCTGGAGTGTACGGGGGATGCGTGGCTACACCTTC
size: NA
V: TRBV30
J: TRBJ1-2
D: NA

CDR3: CASSLGGSGAQPVYEQYF
DNA: TGCGCCAGCAGCTTGGGTGGTAGCGGGGCCCAGCCGGTCTACGAGCAGTACTTC
size: once
V: TRBV5-1
J: TRBJ2-7
D: TRBD2

CDR3: CASRTAGNTIYF
DNA: TGTGCCAGCAGGACAGCCGGAAACACCATATATTTT
size: NA
V: TRBV11-2
J: TRBJ1-3
D: NA

CDR3: CASSSGTSGSYEQYF
DNA: TGTGCCAGCAGCTCCGGGACTAGCGGCTCCTACGAGCAGTACTTC
size: NA
V: TRBV5-4
J: TRBJ2-7
D: TRBD2

CDR3: CASSQALNYGYTF
DNA: TGTGCCAGCAGCCAAGCTCTAAACTATGGCTACACCTTC
size: once
V: TRBV14
J: TRBJ1-2
D: NA

CDR3: CASSLEGHSNQPQHF
DNA: TGCGCCAGCAGCTTGGAAGGACATAGCAATCAGCCCCAGCATTTT
size: NA
V: TRBV5-1
J: TRBJ1-5
D: NA

CDR3: CASSLGPENYGYTF
DNA: TGTGCCAGCAGCTTAGGGCCCGAAAACTATGGCTACACCTTC
size: NA
V: TRBV7-9
J: TRBJ1-2
D: NA

CDR3: CASSLGRVNTGELFF
DNA: TGTGCCAGCAGCTTGGGGCGGGTGAACACCGGGGAGCTGTTTTTT
size: NA
V: TRBV5-6
J: TRBJ2-2
D: NA

CDR3: CASRGQADNSPLHF
DNA: TGTGCCAGCAGAGGACAGGCCGACAATTCACCCCTCCACTTT
size: NA
V: TRBV2
J: TRBJ1-6
D: TRBD1

CDR3: CASSLTMNTEAFF
DNA: TGTGCCAGCAGCTTAACAATGAACACTGAAGCTTTCTTT
size: once
V: TRBV7-3
J: TRBJ1-1
D: NA

CDR3: CASGTGVGQYF
DNA: TGTGCCAGCGGAACCGGCGTCGGGCAGTACTTC
size: NA
V: TRBV6-5
J: TRBJ2-7
D: NA

CDR3: CASSFALNYGYTF
DNA: TGTGCCAGCAGCTTCGCTCTGAACTATGGCTACACCTTC
size: NA
V: TRBV7-9
J: TRBJ1-2
D: NA

CDR3: CASSSGGTEAFF
DNA: TGTGCCAGCAGCTCCGGGGGGACTGAAGCTTTCTTT
size: NA
V: TRBV7-9
J: TRBJ1-1
D: NA

CDR3: CASSLRPGGNTGELFF
DNA: TGCGCCAGCAGCCTTCGGCCAGGGGGAAACACCGGGGAGCTGTTTTTT
size: NA
V: TRBV4-1
J: TRBJ2-2
D: TRBD1

CDR3: CASSLGPWDNYGYTF
DNA: TGTGCCAGCAGCTTAGGTCCCTGGGACAACTATGGCTACACCTTC
size: NA
V: TRBV7-9
J: TRBJ1-2
D: NA

CDR3: CASSPTGVNTEAFF
DNA: TGTGCCAGCAGTCCCACAGGGGTGAACACTGAAGCTTTCTTT
size: NA
V: TRBV6-5
J: TRBJ1-1
D: TRBD1

CDR3: CASSRPAAKNTEAFF
DNA: TGTGCCAGCAGCCGACCGGCAGCGAAGAACACTGAAGCTTTCTTT
size: NA
V: TRBV7-9
J: TRBJ1-1
D: NA

CDR3: CASSYGRLGEQYF
DNA: TGTGCCAGCAGTTACGGCCGACTGGGGGAGCAGTACTTC
size: NA
V: TRBV6-5
J: TRBJ2-7
D: NA

CDR3: CAWSAGQGGPDTQYF
DNA: TGTGCCTGGAGTGCGGGACAGGGTGGGCCAGATACGCAGTATTTT
size: NA
V: TRBV30
J: TRBJ2-3
D: TRBD1

CDR3: CASSQGLGPAGPEKQYF
DNA: TGCGCCAGCAGCCAAGGGTTGGGACCAGCGGGTCCTGAGAAGCAGTACTTC
size: NA
V: TRBV4-1
J: TRBJ2-7
D: NA

CDR3: CASSDSPSGAKSEQFF
DNA: TGTGCCAGCAGTGACTCGCCTAGCGGGGCAAAAAGTGAGCAGTTCTTC
size: NA
V: TRBV6-4
J: TRBJ2-1
D: TRBD2

CDR3: CSVWGTEAFF
DNA: TGCAGTGTGTGGGGCACTGAAGCTTTCTTT
size: NA
V: TRBV20-1
J: TRBJ1-1
D: NA

CDR3: CASSLAGATLPTF
DNA: TGTGCCAGCAGCTTAGCTGGGGCAACCCTTCCCACCTTC
size: NA
V: TRBV7-9
J: TRBJ1-2
D: NA

CDR3: CASSPRTGLETQYF
DNA: TGTGCCAGCAGCCCCCGGACAGGGCTGGAGACCCAGTACTTC
size: NA
V: TRBV7-2
J: TRBJ2-5
D: TRBD1

CDR3: CASSVGDRETQYF
DNA: TGTGCCAGCAGCGTAGGTGACCGGGAGACCCAGTACTTC
size: NA
V: TRBV9
J: TRBJ2-5
D: NA

CDR3: CASRGRTDPGLAEAFF
DNA: TGTGCCAGCCGGGGAAGGACAGACCCCGGTCTAGCTGAAGCTTTCTTT
size: NA
V: TRBV2
J: TRBJ1-1
D: NA

CDR3: CASSVVENYGYTF
DNA: TGTGCCAGCAGCGTAGTCGAGAACTATGGCTACACCTTC
size: NA
V: TRBV9
J: TRBJ1-2
D: NA

CDR3: CAWSFGDGYEQYF
DNA: TGTGCCTGGAGTTTCGGGGACGGCTACGAGCAGTACTTC
size: NA
V: TRBV30
J: TRBJ2-7
D: NA

CDR3: CAWSVFQGDLLSSGANVLTF
DNA: TGTGCCTGGAGTGTATTCCAGGGGGACCTACTTAGCTCTGGGGCCAACGTCCTGACTTTC
size: once
V: TRBV30
J: TRBJ2-6
D: TRBD1

CDR3: CASSQGHGQNQPQHF
DNA: TGTGCCAGCAGTCAGGGACACGGACAAAATCAGCCCCAGCATTTT
size: NA
V: TRBV6-1
J: TRBJ1-5
D: NA

CDR3: CASSSRQGAITEAFF
DNA: TGTGCCAGCAGTTCCCGACAGGGGGCGATCACTGAAGCTTTCTTT
size: few
V: TRBV6-5
J: TRBJ1-1
D: TRBD1

CDR3: CASSKGNTEAFF
DNA: TGCGCCAGCAGCAAGGGGAACACTGAAGCTTTCTTT
size: NA
V: TRBV10-2
J: TRBJ1-1
D: NA

CDR3: CASSPPFVNQPQHF
DNA: TGTGCCAGCTCACCACCGTTTGTCAATCAGCCCCAGCATTTT
size: NA
V: TRBV18
J: TRBJ1-5
D: NA

CDR3: CASTFGGLSSGANVLTF
DNA: TGTGCCAGCACCTTCGGGGGTCTTAGCTCTGGGGCCAACGTCCTGACTTTC
size: NA
V: TRBV7-2
J: TRBJ2-6
D: NA

CDR3: CAGGGQAEKLFF
DNA: TGTGCCGGAGGGGGACAGGCAGAAAAACTGTTTTTT
size: NA
V: TRBV2
J: TRBJ1-4
D: TRBD1

CDR3: CASSRDPNTEAFF
DNA: TGCGCCAGCAGCAGAGATCCGAACACTGAAGCTTTCTTT
size: NA
V: TRBV5-1
J: TRBJ1-1
D: NA

CDR3: CASSVEQDVETQYF
DNA: TGTGCCAGCAGCGTAGAACAGGACGTTGAGACCCAGTACTTC
size: NA
V: TRBV9
J: TRBJ2-5
D: NA

CDR3: CAISEYPPYEQYF
DNA: TGTGCCATCAGTGAGTATCCACCCTACGAGCAGTACTTC
size: NA
V: TRBV10-3
J: TRBJ2-7
D: NA

CDR3: CASSARTGDSSGANVLTF
DNA: TGTGCCAGTAGTGCTCGGACAGGGGACAGCTCTGGGGCCAACGTCCTGACTTTC
size: NA
V: TRBV19
J: TRBJ2-6
D: TRBD1

CDR3: CACDRGSNQPQHF
DNA: TGTGCTTGCGACAGGGGTAGCAATCAGCCCCAGCATTTT
size: NA
V: TRBV30
J: TRBJ1-5
D: TRBD1

CDR3: CASSLGGFTGELFF
DNA: TGTGCCAGCAGCTTAGGAGGCTTCACCGGGGAGCTGTTTTTT
size: NA
V: TRBV7-9
J: TRBJ2-2
D: NA